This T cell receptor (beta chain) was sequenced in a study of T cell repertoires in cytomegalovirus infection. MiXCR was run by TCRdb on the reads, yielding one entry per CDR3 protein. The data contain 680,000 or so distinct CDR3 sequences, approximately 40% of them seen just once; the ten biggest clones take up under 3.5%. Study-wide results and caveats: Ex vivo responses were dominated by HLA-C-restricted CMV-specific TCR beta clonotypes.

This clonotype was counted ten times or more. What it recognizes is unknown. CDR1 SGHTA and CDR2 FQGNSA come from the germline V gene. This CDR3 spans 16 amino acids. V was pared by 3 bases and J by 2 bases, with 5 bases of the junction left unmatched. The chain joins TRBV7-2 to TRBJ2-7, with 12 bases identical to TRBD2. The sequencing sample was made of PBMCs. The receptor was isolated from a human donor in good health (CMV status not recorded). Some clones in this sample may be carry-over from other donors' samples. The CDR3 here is CASSLGTSGFPYEQYF. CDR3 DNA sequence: TGTGCCAGCAGCTTGGGGACTAGCGGGTTTCCCTACGAGCAGTACTTC.